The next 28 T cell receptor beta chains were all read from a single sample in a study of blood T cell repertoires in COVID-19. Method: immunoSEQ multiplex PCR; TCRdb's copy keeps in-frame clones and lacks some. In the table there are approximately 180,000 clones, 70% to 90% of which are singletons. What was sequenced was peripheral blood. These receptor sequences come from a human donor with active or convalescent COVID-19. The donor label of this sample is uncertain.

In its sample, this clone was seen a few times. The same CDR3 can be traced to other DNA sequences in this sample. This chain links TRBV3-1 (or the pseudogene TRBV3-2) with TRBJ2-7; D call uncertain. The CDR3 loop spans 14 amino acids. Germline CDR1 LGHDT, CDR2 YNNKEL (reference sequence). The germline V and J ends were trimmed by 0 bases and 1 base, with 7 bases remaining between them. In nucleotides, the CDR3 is TGTGCCAGCAGCCAAGATCCAGGTTCCTACGAGCAGTACTTC. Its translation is CASSQDPGSYEQYF.

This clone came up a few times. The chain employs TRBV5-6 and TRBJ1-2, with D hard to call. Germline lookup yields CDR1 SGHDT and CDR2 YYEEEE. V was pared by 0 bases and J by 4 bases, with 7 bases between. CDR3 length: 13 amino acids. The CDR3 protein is CASSLGGPYGYTF. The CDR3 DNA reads TGTGCCAGCAGCTTGGGAGGGCCCTATGGCTACACCTTC.

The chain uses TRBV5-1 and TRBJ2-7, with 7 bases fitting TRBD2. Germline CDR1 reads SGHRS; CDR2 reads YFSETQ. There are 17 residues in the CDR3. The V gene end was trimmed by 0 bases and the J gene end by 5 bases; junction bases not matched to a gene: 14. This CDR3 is CASSLGLLWEGVDEQYF. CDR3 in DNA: TGCGCCAGCAGCTTGGGTCTCTTATGGGAGGGAGTAGACGAGCAGTACTTC.

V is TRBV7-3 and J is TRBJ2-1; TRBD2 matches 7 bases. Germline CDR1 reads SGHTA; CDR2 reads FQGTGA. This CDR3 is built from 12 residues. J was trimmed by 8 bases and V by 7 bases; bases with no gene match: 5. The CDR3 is CASTNAGDEQFF. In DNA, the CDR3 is TGTGCCAGCACCAATGCGGGGGATGAGCAGTTCTTC. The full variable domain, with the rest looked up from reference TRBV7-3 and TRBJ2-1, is GAGVSQTPSNKVTEKGKYVELRCDPISGHTALYWYRQSLGQGPEFLIYFQGTGAADDSGLPNDRFFAVRPEGSVSTLKIQRTERGDSAVYLCASTNAGDEQFFGPGTRLTVL.

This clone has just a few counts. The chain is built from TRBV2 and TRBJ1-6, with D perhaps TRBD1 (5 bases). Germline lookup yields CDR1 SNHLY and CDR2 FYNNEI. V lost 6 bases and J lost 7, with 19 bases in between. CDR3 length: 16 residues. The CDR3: CASSETPGLQNSPLHF. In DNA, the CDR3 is TGTGCCAGCAGCGAAACTCCGGGACTGCAAAATTCACCCCTCCACTTT.

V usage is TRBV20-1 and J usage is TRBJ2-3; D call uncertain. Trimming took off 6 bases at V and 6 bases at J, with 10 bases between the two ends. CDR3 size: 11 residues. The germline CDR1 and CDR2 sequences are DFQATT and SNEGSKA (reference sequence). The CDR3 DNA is TGCAGTGCGGTGCGGTGGGATACGCAGTATTTT. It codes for CSAVRWDTQYF.

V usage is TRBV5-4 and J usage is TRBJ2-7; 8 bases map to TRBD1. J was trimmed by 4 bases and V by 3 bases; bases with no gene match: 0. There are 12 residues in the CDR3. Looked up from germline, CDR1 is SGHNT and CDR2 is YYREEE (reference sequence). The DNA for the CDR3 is TGTGCCAGCAGCTGGACAGGGTACGAGCAGTACTTC. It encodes CASSWTGYEQYF. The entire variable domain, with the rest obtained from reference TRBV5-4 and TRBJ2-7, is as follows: ETGVTQSPTHLIKTRGQQVTLRCSSQSGHNTVSWYQQALGQGPQFIFQYYREEENGRGNFPPRFSGLQFPNYSSELNVNALELDDSALYLCASSWTGYEQYFGPGTRLTVT.

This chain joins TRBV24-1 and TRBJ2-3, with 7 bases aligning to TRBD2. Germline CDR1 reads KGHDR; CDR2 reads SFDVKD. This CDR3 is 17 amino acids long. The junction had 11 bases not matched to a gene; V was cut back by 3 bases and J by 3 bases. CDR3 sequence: CATSDDTAGDRTDTQYF. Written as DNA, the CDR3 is TGTGCCACCAGTGATGATACCGCGGGGGATCGGACAGATACGCAGTATTTT.

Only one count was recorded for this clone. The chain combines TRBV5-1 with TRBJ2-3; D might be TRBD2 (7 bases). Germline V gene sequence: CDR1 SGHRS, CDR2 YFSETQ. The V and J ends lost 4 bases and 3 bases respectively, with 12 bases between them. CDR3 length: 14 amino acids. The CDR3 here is CASSRGGGTDTQYF. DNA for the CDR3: TGCGCCAGCAGCAGGGGAGGGGGGACAGATACGCAGTATTTT.

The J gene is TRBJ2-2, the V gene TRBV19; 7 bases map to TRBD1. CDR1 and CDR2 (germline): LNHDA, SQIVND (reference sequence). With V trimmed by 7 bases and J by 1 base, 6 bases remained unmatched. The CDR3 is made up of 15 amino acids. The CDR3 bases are TGTGCCAGTAACTCAGGACAGGTGAACACCGGGGAGCTGTTTTTT. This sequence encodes CASNSGQVNTGELFF.

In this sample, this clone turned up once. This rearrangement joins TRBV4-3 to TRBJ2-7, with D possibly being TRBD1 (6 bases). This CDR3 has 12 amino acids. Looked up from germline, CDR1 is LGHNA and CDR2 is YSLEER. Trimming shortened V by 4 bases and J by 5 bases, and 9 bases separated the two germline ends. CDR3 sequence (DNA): TGCGCCAGCAGCCCGCACAGGGACGAGCAGTACTTC. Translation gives CASSPHRDEQYF.

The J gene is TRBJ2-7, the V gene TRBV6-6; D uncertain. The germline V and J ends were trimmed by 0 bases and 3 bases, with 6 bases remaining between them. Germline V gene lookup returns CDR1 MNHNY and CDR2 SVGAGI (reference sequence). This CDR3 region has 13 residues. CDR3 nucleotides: TGTGCCAGCAGTTACTCGTCAGTCTACGAGCAGTACTTC. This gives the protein CASSYSSVYEQYF.

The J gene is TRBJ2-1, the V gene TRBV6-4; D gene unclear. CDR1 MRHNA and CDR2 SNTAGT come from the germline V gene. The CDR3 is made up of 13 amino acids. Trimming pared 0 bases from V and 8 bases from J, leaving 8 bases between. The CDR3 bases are TGTGCCAGCAGTGACTCGACCAGCGATGAGCAGTTCTTC. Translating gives CASSDSTSDEQFF.

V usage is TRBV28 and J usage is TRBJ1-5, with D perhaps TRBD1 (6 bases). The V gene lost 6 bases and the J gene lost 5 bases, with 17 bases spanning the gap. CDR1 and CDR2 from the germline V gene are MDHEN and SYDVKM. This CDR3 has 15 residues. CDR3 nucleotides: TGTGCCAGCAGCAACTCAGGGGCGTATCATCAGCCCCAGCATTTT. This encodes CASSNSGAYHQPQHF.

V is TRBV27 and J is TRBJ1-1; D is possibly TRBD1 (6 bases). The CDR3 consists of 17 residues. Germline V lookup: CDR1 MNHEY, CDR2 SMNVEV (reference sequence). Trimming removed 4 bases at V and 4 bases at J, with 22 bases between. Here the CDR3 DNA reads TGTGCCAGCAGTTCTCCAGGGGACCATTGGCCTCGCACTGAAGCTTTCTTT. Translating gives CASSSPGDHWPRTEAFF.

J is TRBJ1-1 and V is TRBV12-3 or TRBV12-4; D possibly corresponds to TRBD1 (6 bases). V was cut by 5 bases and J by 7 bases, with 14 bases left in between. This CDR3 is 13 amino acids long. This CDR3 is CASSTGQPIEAFF. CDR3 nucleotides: TGTGCCAGCAGTACCGGACAGCCCATTGAAGCTTTCTTT.

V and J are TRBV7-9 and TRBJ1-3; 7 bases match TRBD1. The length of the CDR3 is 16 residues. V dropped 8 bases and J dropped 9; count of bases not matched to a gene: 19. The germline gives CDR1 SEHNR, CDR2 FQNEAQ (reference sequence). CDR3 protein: CASFPQQTGTVRTIYF. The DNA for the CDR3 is TGTGCCAGCTTCCCGCAACAGACAGGGACGGTGCGCACCATATATTTT.

The CDR3 loop reads CASSYAARARAEAFF. CDR3 nucleotide sequence: TGTGCCAGCAGTTACGCCGCGAGGGCACGGGCTGAAGCTTTCTTT. V gene TRBV6-5 combines with J gene TRBJ1-1; unclear D gene. Trimming stripped 2 bases from V and 6 bases from J, with 16 bases between. The germline CDR1 and CDR2 sequences are MNHEY and SVGAGI. The CDR3 is made up of 15 amino acids.

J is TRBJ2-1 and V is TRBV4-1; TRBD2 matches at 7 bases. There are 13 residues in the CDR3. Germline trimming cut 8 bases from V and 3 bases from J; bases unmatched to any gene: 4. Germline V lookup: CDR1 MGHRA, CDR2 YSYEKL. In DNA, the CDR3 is TGCGCCAGCGGGCTAGCGGACTACAATGAGCAGTTCTTC. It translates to CASGLADYNEQFF.

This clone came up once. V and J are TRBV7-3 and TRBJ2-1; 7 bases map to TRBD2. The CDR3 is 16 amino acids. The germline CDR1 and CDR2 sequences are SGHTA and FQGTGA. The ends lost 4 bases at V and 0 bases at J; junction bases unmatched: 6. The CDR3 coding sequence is TGTGCCAGCAGCTCCTCGGGCGGGAGCTCCTACAATGAGCAGTTCTTC. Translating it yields CASSSSGGSSYNEQFF.

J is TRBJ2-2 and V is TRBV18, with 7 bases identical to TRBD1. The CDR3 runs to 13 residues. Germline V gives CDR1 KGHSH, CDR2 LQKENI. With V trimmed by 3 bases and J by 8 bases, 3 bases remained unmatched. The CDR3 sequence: CASSPGQQGELFF. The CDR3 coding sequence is TGTGCCAGCTCACCGGGACAGCAAGGGGAGCTGTTTTTT.

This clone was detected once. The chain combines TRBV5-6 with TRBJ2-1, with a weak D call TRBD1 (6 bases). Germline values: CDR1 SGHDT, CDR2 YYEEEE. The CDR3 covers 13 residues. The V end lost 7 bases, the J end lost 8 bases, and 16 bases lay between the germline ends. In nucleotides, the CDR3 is TGTGCCAGCCTCGGACAGCCCCAGGATGAGCAGTTCTTC. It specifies CASLGQPQDEQFF. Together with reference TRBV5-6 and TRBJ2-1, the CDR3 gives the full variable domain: DAGVTQSPTHLIKTRGQQVTLRCSPKSGHDTVSWYQQALGQGPQFIFQYYEEEERQRGNFPDRFSGHQFPNYSSELNVNALLLGDSALYLCASLGQPQDEQFFGPGTRLTVL.

CDR3 protein: CASGRSTDTQYF. CDR3 nucleotides: TGTGCCAGCGGGCGAAGCACAGATACGCAGTATTTT. The V and J genes are TRBV4-2 and TRBJ2-3; unclear D gene. Trimming removed 8 bases from V and 0 bases from J, with 6 bases in between. This CDR3 has 12 residues. Germline V lookup: CDR1 LGHNA, CDR2 YNFKEQ.

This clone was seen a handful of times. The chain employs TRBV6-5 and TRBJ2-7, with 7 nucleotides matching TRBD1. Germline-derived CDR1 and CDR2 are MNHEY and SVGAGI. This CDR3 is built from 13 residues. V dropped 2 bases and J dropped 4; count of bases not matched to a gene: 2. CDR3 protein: CASSYVQGYEQYF. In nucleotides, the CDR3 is TGTGCCAGCAGTTACGTACAGGGGTACGAGCAGTACTTC.

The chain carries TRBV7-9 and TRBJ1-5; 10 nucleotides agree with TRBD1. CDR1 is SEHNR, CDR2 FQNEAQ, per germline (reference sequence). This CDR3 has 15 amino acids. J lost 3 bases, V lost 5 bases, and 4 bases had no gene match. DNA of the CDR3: TGTGCCAGCAGCCGGGACAGGGGAGACAATCAGCCCCAGCATTTT. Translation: CASSRDRGDNQPQHF.

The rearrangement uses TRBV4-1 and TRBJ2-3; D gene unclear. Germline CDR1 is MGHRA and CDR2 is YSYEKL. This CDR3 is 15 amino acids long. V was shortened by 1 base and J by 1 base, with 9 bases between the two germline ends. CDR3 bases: TGCGCCAGCAGCCAAGCGAGCCAGGGCACAGATACGCAGTATTTT. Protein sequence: CASSQASQGTDTQYF.

CDR3 sequence (DNA): TGTGCCAGCAGCTTAAGGGTCAGTTTGGGGAGTCGGAGCACTGAAGCTTTCTTT. This codes for CASSLRVSLGSRSTEAFF. V gene TRBV7-2 combines with J gene TRBJ1-1, with D unclear. The CDR3 is 18 residues long. CDR1 is SGHTA and CDR2 is FQGNSA in the germline V gene. Trimming took off 2 bases at V and 4 bases at J, with 23 bases between the two ends.

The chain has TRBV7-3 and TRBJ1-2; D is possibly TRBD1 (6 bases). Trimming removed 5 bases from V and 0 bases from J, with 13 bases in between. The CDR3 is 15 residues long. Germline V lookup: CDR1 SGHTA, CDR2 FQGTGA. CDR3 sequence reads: CASSPSQGPNYGYTF. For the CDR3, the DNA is TGTGCCAGCAGCCCCTCACAGGGACCTAACTATGGCTACACCTTC.